The 21 T cell receptor beta chains reported below all come from one sample, sequenced in a study of technical replicates of blood from a handful of donors. Only in-frame clones appear in the TCRdb table, and some are missing; sequencing was by immunoSEQ multiplex PCR. The sample comprises 80,000 or so clones, 90% to 95% of which are singletons, and about 0.4% rests with the top ten. Sequenced material: T cells isolated from PBMCs. The receptor source for this set is a human donor in good health.

The chain couples TRBV14 to TRBJ2-1; 9 nucleotides line up with TRBD2. Trimming at V came to 0 bases and at J to 8 bases, leaving 8 bases not matched to a gene. Germline V gene sequence: CDR1 SGHDN, CDR2 FVKESK. The CDR3 runs 16 residues. The CDR3 region is CASSQEPGLASDEQFF. The CDR3 bases are TGTGCCAGCAGCCAAGAACCGGGACTAGCAAGCGATGAGCAGTTCTTC.

The V gene is TRBV15, the J gene TRBJ1-5; unclear D gene. The CDR3 totals 13 residues. The V end was cut by 0 bases, the J end by 14 bases, with 14 bases between. Germline CDR1 LNHNV, CDR2 YYDKDF (reference sequence). As DNA, the CDR3 is TGTGCCACCAGCAGAGAGAGGTCCGAGGTAAAGCATTTT. This sequence encodes CATSRERSEVKHF.

The J gene is TRBJ2-3, the V gene TRBV7-3; D is ambiguous. Germline V gene lookup returns CDR1 SGHTA and CDR2 FQGTGA. This CDR3 has 15 amino acids. Trimming pared 5 bases from V and 1 base from J, leaving 13 bases between. This CDR3 reads CASSPETMRTDTQYF. In nucleotides, the CDR3 is TGTGCCAGCAGCCCCGAGACAATGCGCACAGATACGCAGTATTTT.

This chain joins TRBV27 and TRBJ2-2; 12 bases agree with TRBD2. Unmatched junction bases numbered 11, after V lost 5 bases and J lost 7 bases. The CDR3 is made up of 17 amino acids. CDR1 MNHEY and CDR2 SMNVEV come from the germline V gene (reference sequence). CDR3 amino acids: CASSRILAGGFDGELFF. The CDR3 DNA sequence: TGTGCCAGCAGTCGCATACTAGCGGGAGGTTTCGACGGGGAGCTGTTTTTT.

The chain couples TRBV7-9 to TRBJ1-1; the D is unclear. The germline CDR1 and CDR2 sequences are SEHNR and FQNEAQ (reference sequence). The CDR3 is 16 residues long. The germline V and J ends were trimmed by 0 bases and 0 bases, with 11 bases remaining between them. The CDR3 sequence: CASSLAPAGMNTEAFF. In DNA form, the CDR3 reads TGTGCCAGCAGCTTAGCTCCGGCGGGGATGAACACTGAAGCTTTCTTT.

CDR3 sequence reads: CASSSRTELSYEQYF. CDR3 DNA: TGTGCCAGCAGCTCACGGACAGAGCTCTCCTACGAGCAGTACTTC. The chain recombines TRBV5-4 with TRBJ2-7; a possible D gene is TRBD1 (6 bases). The CDR3 is made up of 15 amino acids. V gave up 3 bases and J gave up 0 bases, with 13 bases separating them. From germline, CDR1 is SGHNT and CDR2 YYREEE (reference sequence).

V is TRBV10-1 and J is TRBJ2-3; 11 nucleotides agree with TRBD2. Trimming cost V 4 bases and J 10 bases; bases outside gene matches: 1. This CDR3 spans 12 amino acids. Germline V CDR1 and CDR2: WNHNN, SYGVQD (reference sequence). The CDR3 DNA reads TGCGCCAGCAGTGTAGCGGGAGGGCCGCAGTATTTT. Amino acid sequence: CASSVAGGPQYF.

The chain uses TRBV29-1 and TRBJ2-3; D call uncertain. The CDR3 is made up of 13 amino acids. The germline V gene encodes CDR1 SQVTM and CDR2 ANQGSEA. Trimming took 3 bases from V and 5 from J, leaving 12 bases between them. This CDR3 reads CSVDRERGDTQYF. The CDR3 nucleotides read TGCAGCGTTGATCGAGAACGTGGAGATACGCAGTATTTT.

This chain joins TRBV7-9 and TRBJ2-7; maybe TRBD2 (5 bases). Trimming left V 5 bases short and J 2 bases short, with 16 bases between. CDR3 length equals 15 residues. Germline CDR1 reads SEHNR; CDR2 reads FQNEAQ (reference sequence). DNA for the CDR3: TGTGCCAGCAGCCTCGCGGGTTCCCGACCCTACGAGCAGTACTTC. Translation gives CASSLAGSRPYEQYF.

The rearrangement links TRBV18 to TRBJ1-1, with D perhaps TRBD1 (5 bases). This CDR3 has 14 amino acids. Trimming cost V 5 bases and J 14 bases, with 24 bases left between them. Germline CDR1 is KGHSH and CDR2 is LQKENI. The CDR3 nucleotides are TGTGCCAGCTCAGCGAACGGGGGAGAAATGGCAGGGTTCTTT. It translates to CASSANGGEMAGFF.

The chain uses TRBV6-4 and TRBJ2-6; D remains ambiguous. V dropped 5 bases and J dropped 1 base, with 6 bases sitting between them. The CDR3 is made up of 14 amino acids. The V gene's germline CDR1 is MRHNA and CDR2 SNTAGT. The CDR3 reads CASSSLSGANVLTF. DNA for the CDR3: TGTGCCAGCAGTTCCCTTTCTGGGGCCAACGTCCTGACTTTC.

The V and J genes are TRBV19 and TRBJ1-2, with D uncertain. The CDR3 covers 14 residues. Germline V gene lookup returns CDR1 LNHDA and CDR2 SQIVND (reference sequence). Trimming took off 7 bases at V and 4 bases at J, with 16 bases between the two ends. Here the CDR3 DNA reads TGTGCCAGTACTAAAAGAGTCAGGTCCTATGGCTACACCTTC. Protein product: CASTKRVRSYGYTF.

The V and J genes are TRBV11-3 and TRBJ2-5; 8 bases line up with TRBD1. CDR1 SGHNT and CDR2 YENEEA come from the germline V gene. The ends lost 6 bases at V and 4 bases at J; junction bases unmatched: 10. This CDR3 is 15 amino acids long. CDR3 in DNA: TGTGCCAGCAGATTGGGACAGGTGGAAGGAGAGACCCAGTACTTC. Its protein product is CASRLGQVEGETQYF.

This chain joins TRBV30 and TRBJ2-1; D is undetermined. Trimming removed 3 bases at V and 7 bases at J, with 19 bases between. Germline assignment: CDR1 GTSNPN and CDR2 SVGIG (reference sequence). The CDR3 totals 15 residues. CDR3 in amino acids: CAWRRILRSRNEQFF. CDR3 nucleotides: TGTGCCTGGAGAAGGATTCTTCGGAGTCGAAATGAGCAGTTCTTC.

This chain joins TRBV9 and TRBJ1-3, with 7 bases aligning to TRBD1. CDR3 length: 16 residues. J lost 0 bases, V lost 4 bases, and 7 bases had no gene match. The germline gives CDR1 SGDLS, CDR2 YYNGEE. CDR3 region: CASSPGQANSGNTIYF. Here the CDR3 DNA reads TGTGCCAGCAGCCCCGGACAGGCCAACTCTGGAAACACCATATATTTT.

The rearrangement links TRBV28 to TRBJ1-1, with D unresolved. The CDR3 sequence is 13 residues long. The V gene's germline CDR1 is MDHEN and CDR2 SYDVKM. Trimming stripped 2 bases from V and 1 base from J, with 5 bases between. The CDR3 spells CASSLRGNTEAFF. Written as DNA, the CDR3 is TGTGCCAGCAGTTTACGCGGGAACACTGAAGCTTTCTTT.

The count of this clone is one. The J gene is TRBJ2-3, the V gene TRBV9; no firm D call. CDR1 and CDR2 (germline): SGDLS, YYNGEE. The V and J ends lost 3 bases and 2 bases respectively, with 16 bases between them. The CDR3 loop spans 16 amino acids. The CDR3 spells CASSAALLRLTDTQYF. DNA for the CDR3: TGTGCCAGCAGCGCCGCGTTACTACGGCTCACAGATACGCAGTATTTT.

This chain uses TRBV19 with TRBJ1-2; a weak D match, TRBD1 (6 bases). V lost 9 bases and J 4 bases, leaving 12 bases between the germline ends. Germline CDR1 reads LNHDA; CDR2 reads SQIVND (reference sequence). CDR3 size: 12 residues. CDR3 region: CASHQGTYGYTF. The CDR3 coding sequence is TGTGCCAGCCATCAGGGGACCTATGGCTACACCTTC.

V and J are TRBV6-6 and TRBJ1-1; perhaps TRBD1 as D (6 bases). The CDR3 length is 14 residues. Germline V lookup: CDR1 MNHNY, CDR2 SVGAGI (reference sequence). V lost 4 bases and J 1 base, leaving 10 bases between the germline ends. This chain's CDR3 is CASSWGHSNTEAFF. CDR3 sequence (DNA): TGTGCCAGCAGTTGGGGACACTCGAACACTGAAGCTTTCTTT.

The V and J genes are TRBV9 and TRBJ2-2; a possible D gene is TRBD1 (7 bases). Germline V gene sequence: CDR1 SGDLS, CDR2 YYNGEE. Trimming stripped 3 bases from V and 8 bases from J, with 26 bases between. The CDR3 length is 18 residues. CDR3 nucleotide sequence: TGTGCCAGCAGCGCCTTAAGTTACAGGGGATCTGGGACTGGGGAGCTGTTTTTT. This encodes CASSALSYRGSGTGELFF.

The rearrangement joins TRBV5-1 to TRBJ2-7; the D gene is possibly TRBD2 (5 bases). CDR1 and CDR2 from the germline V gene are SGHRS and YFSETQ. Trimming removed 4 bases from V and 2 bases from J, with 19 bases in between. The CDR3 spans 16 residues. The CDR3 nucleotides read TGCGCCAGCAGCCCGATCAGCGGCCTCGGGACCTACGAGCAGTACTTC. It specifies CASSPISGLGTYEQYF. The full variable domain, with the rest looked up from reference TRBV5-1 and TRBJ2-7, is KAGVTQTPRYLIKTRGQQVTLSCSPISGHRSVSWYQQTPGQGLQFLFEYFSETQRNKGNFPGRFSGRQFSNSRSEMNVSTLELGDSALYLCASSPISGLGTYEQYFGPGTRLTVT.